This is a list of T cell receptor beta chains from one sample in a study of cytomegalovirus exposure and HLA in healthy donors. Repertoires were generated with immunoSEQ multiplex PCR, while TCRdb's copy carries only in-frame clones and drops some. This sample has over 75,000 clones, with roughly 93% found just once. The sequencing sample was made of PBMCs. The receptors here all came from a man aged 30 to 45 in good health and CMV-seronegative. The CDR3 runs from the conserved cysteine through the conserved F or W. Each record gives: clone size, D gene, J gene, V gene, CDR3 DNA, CDR3 protein. D genes are given only for firm matches. Clone sizes are given selectively: once, few, many, or a class where the clone is expanded.

-,TRBD1,TRBJ2-7,TRBV7-9,TGTGCCAGCAGCAAAACAGGGGTCCCCTACGAGCAGTACTTC,CASSKTGVPYEQYF
-,-,TRBJ1-6,TRBV7-8,TGTGCCAGCAGTTTTAGGGGGACCGCAGGAGGCTCCTATAATTCACCCCTCCACTTT,CASSFRGTAGGSYNSPLHF
once,TRBD1,TRBJ2-3,TRBV7-9,TGTGCCAGCAGCTTACGACCTACAGGGGGCACAGGGTCCGATACGCAGTATTTT,CASSLRPTGGTGSDTQYF
-,TRBD2,TRBJ2-6,TRBV10-3,TGTGCCATCAGTGATCCCCTGGCGGGGGGGCGCTCTGGGGCCAACGTCCTGACTTTC,CAISDPLAGGRSGANVLTF
-,TRBD2,TRBJ2-1,TRBV15,TGTGCCACCAGCAGATCGACTAGCGGGGGGTACAATGAGCAGTTCTTC,CATSRSTSGGYNEQFF
-,TRBD1,TRBJ1-1,TRBV7-8,TGTGCCAGCAGCCGGGACAGGGGGCGCGTAAGAGCTTTCTTT,CASSRDRGRVRAFF
few,TRBD2,TRBJ2-7,TRBV6-1,TGTGCCAGCTCGACTAGCGGGGGGGCGCAGGAGCAGTACTTC,CASSTSGGAQEQYF
-,TRBD1,TRBJ1-5,TRBV2,TGTGCCAGCAGTGAAATGGACAGGGGGGTACAGCCCCAGCATTTT,CASSEMDRGVQPQHF
-,-,TRBJ2-7,TRBV5-1,TGCGCCAGCAGCTTGCAGTCCCCCGGGGGCGAGCAGTACTTC,CASSLQSPGGEQYF
once,-,TRBJ2-3,TRBV2,TGTGCCAGCAGTGAGCGGGGGCTAGTTACAGATACGCAGTATTTT,CASSERGLVTDTQYF